This T cell receptor beta chain is from a study of T cells in Graves' hyperthyroidism and ophthalmopathy. Uncontrolled infection, other autoimmune disease, pregnancy and lactation each barred patients from inclusion. Diagnoses were established using clinical symptoms, serum thyroxine and TRAb, thyroid ultrasound and orbital computed tomography. For this clonotype: The antigen is undetermined.

Points from the study as a whole: In blood, most of the thyroid clonotypes expanded above 0.001 were also present.

RNA transcripts provided the source from which TCR beta CDR3 regions were amplified. First-round RT-PCR targeting the TCR CDR3 was performed with the HTBI primer set. TCRdb independently ran MiXCR on the multiplex PCR reads; one entry per CDR3 protein. The sample includes approximately 32,000 distinct CDR3 sequences, around 50% of them seen just once. Sequenced sample: blood. The clonotype was recovered from a woman between 45 and 65 years old with Graves' hyperthyroidism that later progressed to Graves' ophthalmopathy.

CDR3 coding DNA: TGTGCCAGCAGACTGAGCACCGGGGAGCAGTACTTC. Its protein is CASRLSTGEQYF. The V gene is TRBV12-3 or TRBV12-4, the J gene TRBJ2-7, with D unresolved. V shed 6 bases and J shed 7 bases, with 13 bases lying between them. The CDR3 runs 12 residues.